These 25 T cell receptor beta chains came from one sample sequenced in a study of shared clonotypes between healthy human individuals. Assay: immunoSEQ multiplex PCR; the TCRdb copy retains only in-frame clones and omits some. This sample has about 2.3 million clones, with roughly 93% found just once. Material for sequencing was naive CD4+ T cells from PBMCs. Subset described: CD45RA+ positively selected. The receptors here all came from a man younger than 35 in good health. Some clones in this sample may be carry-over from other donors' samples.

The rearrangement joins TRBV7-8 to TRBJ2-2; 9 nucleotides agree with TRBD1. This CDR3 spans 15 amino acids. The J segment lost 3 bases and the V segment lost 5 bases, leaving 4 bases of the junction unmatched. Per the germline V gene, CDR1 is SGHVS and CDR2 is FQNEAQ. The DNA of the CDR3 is TGTGCCAGCAGCGCGGGACAGGGTTACACCGGGGAGCTGTTTTTT. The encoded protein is CASSAGQGYTGELFF.

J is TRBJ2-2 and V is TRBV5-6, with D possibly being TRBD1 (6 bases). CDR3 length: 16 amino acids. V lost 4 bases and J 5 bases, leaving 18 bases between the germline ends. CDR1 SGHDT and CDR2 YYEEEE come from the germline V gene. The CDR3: CASSPGGQTTTGELFF. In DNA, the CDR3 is TGTGCCAGCAGCCCCGGCGGACAGACGACGACCGGGGAGCTGTTTTTT.

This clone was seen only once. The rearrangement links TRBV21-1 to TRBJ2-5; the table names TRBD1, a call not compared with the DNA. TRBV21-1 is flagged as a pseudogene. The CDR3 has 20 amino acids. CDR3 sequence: CASSKALTWDRGLHAETQYF. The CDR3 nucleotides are TGTGCCAGCAGCAAAGCGCTGACGTGGGACAGGGGGCTGCACGCAGAGACCCAGTACTTC.

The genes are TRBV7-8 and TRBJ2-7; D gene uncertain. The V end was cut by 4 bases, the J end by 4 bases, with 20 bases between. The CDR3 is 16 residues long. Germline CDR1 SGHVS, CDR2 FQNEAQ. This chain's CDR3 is CASSSPLGKKGYEQYF. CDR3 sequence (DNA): TGTGCCAGCAGCTCCCCCTTGGGGAAAAAGGGTTACGAGCAGTACTTC.

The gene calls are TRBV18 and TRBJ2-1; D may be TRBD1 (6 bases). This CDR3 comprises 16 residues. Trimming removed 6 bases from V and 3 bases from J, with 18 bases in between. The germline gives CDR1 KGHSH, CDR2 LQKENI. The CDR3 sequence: CASSGSYRVLYNEQFF. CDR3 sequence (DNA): TGTGCCAGCTCGGGGTCCTACAGGGTCCTCTACAATGAGCAGTTCTTC.

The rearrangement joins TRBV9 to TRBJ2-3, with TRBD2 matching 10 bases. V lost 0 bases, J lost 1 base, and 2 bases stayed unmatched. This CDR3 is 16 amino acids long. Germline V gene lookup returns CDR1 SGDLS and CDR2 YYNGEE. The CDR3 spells CASSVAGTSGTDTQYF. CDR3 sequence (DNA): TGTGCCAGCAGCGTAGCTGGGACTAGCGGCACAGATACGCAGTATTTT. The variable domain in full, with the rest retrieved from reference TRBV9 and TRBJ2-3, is DSGVTQTPKHLITATGQRVTLRCSPRSGDLSVYWYQQSLDQGLQFLIQYYNGEERAKGNILERFSAQQFPDLHSELNLSSLELGDSALYFCASSVAGTSGTDTQYFGPGTRLTVL.

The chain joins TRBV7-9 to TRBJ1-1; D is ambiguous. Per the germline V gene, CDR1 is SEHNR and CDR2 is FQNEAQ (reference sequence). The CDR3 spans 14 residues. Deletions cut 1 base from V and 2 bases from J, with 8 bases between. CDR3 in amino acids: CASSLDWTNTEAFF. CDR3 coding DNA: TGTGCCAGCAGCTTAGATTGGACTAACACTGAAGCTTTCTTT.

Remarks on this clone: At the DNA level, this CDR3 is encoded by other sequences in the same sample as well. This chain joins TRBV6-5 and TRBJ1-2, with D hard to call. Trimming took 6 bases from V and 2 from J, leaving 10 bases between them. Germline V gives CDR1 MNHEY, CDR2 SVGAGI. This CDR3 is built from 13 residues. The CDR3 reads CASRLDGNYGYTF. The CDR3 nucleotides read TGTGCCAGCAGATTAGACGGGAACTATGGCTACACCTTC.

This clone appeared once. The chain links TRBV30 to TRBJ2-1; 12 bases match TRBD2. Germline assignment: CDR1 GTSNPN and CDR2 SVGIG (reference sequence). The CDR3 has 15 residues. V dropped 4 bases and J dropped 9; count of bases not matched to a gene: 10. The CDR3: CAWTGLAGGQIEQFF. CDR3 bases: TGTGCCTGGACAGGGCTAGCGGGAGGGCAAATTGAGCAGTTCTTC.

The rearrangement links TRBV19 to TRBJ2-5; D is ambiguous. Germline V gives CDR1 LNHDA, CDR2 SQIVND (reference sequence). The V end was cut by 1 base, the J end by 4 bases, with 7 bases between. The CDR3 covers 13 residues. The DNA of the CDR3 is TGTGCCAGTAGTATAGGGGTCAGAGAGACCCAGTACTTC. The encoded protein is CASSIGVRETQYF.

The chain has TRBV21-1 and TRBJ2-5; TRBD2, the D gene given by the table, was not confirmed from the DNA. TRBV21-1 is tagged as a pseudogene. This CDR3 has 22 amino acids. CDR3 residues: CASSRRCVAGILTLIKQETQYF. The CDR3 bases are TGTGCCAGCAGCCGACGATGCGTAGCGGGGATATTAACCCTAATAAAACAAGAGACCCAGTACTTC.

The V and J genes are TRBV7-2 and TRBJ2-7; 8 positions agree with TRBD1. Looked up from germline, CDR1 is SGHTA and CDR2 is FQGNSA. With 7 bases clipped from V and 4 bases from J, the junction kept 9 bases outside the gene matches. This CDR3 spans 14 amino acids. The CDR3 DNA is TGTGCCAGCAAAACAGGGGGTCCGGTGTACGAGCAGTACTTC. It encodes CASKTGGPVYEQYF.

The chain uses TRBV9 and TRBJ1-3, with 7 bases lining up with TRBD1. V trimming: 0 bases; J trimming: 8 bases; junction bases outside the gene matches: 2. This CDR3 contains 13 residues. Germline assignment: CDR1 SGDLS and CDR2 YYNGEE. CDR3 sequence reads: CASSVDRGYTIYF. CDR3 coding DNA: TGTGCCAGCAGCGTAGACAGGGGTTACACCATATATTTT.

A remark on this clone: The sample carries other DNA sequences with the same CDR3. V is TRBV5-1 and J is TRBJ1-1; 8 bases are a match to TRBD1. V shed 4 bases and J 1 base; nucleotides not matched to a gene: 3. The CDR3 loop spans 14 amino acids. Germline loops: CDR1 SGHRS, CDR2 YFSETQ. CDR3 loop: CASSQGATNTEAFF. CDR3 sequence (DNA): TGCGCCAGCAGCCAGGGGGCCACGAACACTGAAGCTTTCTTT.

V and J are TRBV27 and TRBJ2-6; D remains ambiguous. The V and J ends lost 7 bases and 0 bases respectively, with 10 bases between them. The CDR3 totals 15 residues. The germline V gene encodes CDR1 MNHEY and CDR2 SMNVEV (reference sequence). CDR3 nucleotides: TGTGCCAGCAAGTCCCCTAGCTCTGGGGCCAACGTCCTGACTTTC. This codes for CASKSPSSGANVLTF.

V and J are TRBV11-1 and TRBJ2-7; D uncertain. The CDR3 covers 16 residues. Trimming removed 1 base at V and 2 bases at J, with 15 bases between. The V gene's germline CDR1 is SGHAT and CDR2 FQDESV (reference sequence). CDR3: CASSLDSSGIPYEQYF. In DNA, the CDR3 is TGTGCCAGCAGCTTAGATTCATCGGGTATTCCCTACGAGCAGTACTTC.

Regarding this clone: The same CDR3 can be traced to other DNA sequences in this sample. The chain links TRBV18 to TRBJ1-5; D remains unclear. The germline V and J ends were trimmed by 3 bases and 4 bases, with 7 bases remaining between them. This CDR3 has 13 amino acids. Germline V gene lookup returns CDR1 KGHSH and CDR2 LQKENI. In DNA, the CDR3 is TGTGCCAGCTCACCCAGTGAGAATCAGCCCCAGCATTTT. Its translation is CASSPSENQPQHF.

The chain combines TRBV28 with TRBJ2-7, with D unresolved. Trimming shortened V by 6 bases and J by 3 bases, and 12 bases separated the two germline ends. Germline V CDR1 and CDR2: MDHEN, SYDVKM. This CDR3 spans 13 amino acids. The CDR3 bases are TGTGCCAGCAGCCGCCCCCCCCTCTACGAGCAGTACTTC. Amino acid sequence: CASSRPPLYEQYF.

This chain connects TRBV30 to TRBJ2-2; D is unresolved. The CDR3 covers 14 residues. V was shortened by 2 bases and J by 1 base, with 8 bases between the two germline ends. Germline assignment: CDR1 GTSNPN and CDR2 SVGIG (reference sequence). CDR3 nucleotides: TGTGCCTGGAGTATAGGGAAGAACACCGGGGAGCTGTTTTTT. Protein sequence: CAWSIGKNTGELFF. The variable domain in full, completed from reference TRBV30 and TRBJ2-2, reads SQTIHQWPATLVQPVGSPLSLECTVEGTSNPNLYWYRQAAGRGLQLLFYSVGIGQISSEVPQNLSASRPQDRQFILSSKKLLLSDSGFYLCAWSIGKNTGELFFGEGSRLTVL.

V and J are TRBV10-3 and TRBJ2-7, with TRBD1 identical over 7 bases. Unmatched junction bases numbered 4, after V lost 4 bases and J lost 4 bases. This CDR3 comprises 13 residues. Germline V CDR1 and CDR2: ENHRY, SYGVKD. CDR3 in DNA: TGTGCCATCAGTGGACAGGGCCTATACGAGCAGTACTTC. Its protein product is CAISGQGLYEQYF.

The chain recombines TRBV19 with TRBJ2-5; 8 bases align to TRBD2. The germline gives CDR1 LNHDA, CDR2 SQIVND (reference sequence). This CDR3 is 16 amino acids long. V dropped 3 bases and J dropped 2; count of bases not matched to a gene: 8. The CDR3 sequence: CASSILWREVQETQYF. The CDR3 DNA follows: TGTGCCAGTAGTATTCTTTGGCGGGAGGTTCAAGAGACCCAGTACTTC.

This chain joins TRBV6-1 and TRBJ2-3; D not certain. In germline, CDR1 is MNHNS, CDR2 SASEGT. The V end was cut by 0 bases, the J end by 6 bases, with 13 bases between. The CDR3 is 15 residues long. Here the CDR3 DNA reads TGTGCCAGCAGTGAAGCGACGATTCACAGCGATACGCAGTATTTT. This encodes CASSEATIHSDTQYF.

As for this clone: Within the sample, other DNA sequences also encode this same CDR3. CDR3 region: CASSSLGGEQYF. CDR3 DNA sequence: TGTGCCAGCAGCTCCCTTGGCGGAGAGCAGTACTTC. The chain employs TRBV11-3 and TRBJ2-7; no clear D gene. Germline-derived CDR1 and CDR2 are SGHNT and YENEEA. This CDR3 spans 12 amino acids. V shed 4 bases and J shed 7 bases, with 11 bases lying between them. Full variable domain (outside the CDR3, taken from reference TRBV11-3 and TRBJ2-7): EAGVVQSPRYKIIEKKQPVAFWCNPISGHNTLYWYLQNLGQGPELLIRYENEEAVDDSQLPKDRFSAERLKGVDSTLKIQPAELGDSAVYLCASSSLGGEQYFGPGTRLTVT.

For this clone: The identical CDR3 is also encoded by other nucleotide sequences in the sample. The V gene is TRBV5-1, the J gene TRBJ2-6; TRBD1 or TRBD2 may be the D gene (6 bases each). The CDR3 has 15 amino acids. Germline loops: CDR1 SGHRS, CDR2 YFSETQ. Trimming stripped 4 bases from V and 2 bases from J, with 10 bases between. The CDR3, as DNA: TGCGCCAGCAGCCTGGGGGGCGCTGGGGCCAACGTCCTGACTTTC. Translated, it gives CASSLGGAGANVLTF.

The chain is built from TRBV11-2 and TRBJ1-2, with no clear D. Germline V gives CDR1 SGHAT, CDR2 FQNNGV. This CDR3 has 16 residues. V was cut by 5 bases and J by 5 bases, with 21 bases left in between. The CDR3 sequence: CASSRQGQQASYGYTF. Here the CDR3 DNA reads TGTGCCAGCAGCCGTCAAGGGCAGCAGGCGTCATATGGCTACACCTTC.